The 18 T cell receptor beta chains below were found in one sample sequenced in a study of molecular identifiers for immune sequencing clone quantification. MiXCR, applied by TCRdb to the PCR reads, yields one record per CDR3 protein. This sample has approximately 550,000 distinct CDR3 sequences, with roughly 25% found just once. The sequencing sample was made of naive CD8+ T cells from blood, with Jurkat cell RNA spiked in. Stated subset: FACS-sorted CD8+CD4-CCR7+CD45RA+ naive T cells. All receptors derive from a human donor in good health. Some libraries in this study had Jurkat cell RNA spiked in.

This clonotype was counted only a few times. The rearrangement links TRBV7-6 to TRBJ2-1; TRBD2 agrees at 7 bases. The CDR3 runs 18 residues. CDR1 and CDR2 from the germline V gene are SGHVS and FNYEAQ. The V and J ends lost 0 bases and 4 bases, in that order; junction bases with no gene match: 12. The CDR3 loop is CASSLAGPLAELYNEQFF. The CDR3 nucleotides are TGTGCCAGCAGCTTAGCGGGCCCTCTAGCGGAACTATACAATGAGCAGTTCTTC.

About this clonotype itself: At one boundary the junction diverges from the germline segment, which might be a read error. The rearrangement joins TRBV6-2 or TRBV6-3 to TRBJ1-4; unclear D gene. There are 13 residues in the CDR3. Per the germline V gene, CDR1 is MNHEY and CDR2 is SVGEGT. CDR3 region: CANMAASNEKLFF. The CDR3 DNA follows: TGTGCCAACATGGCGGCGTCTAATGAAAAACTGTTCTTT.

This clonotype was seen only a few times. This sequence joins TRBV9 and TRBJ1-1; perhaps TRBD1 as D (5 bases). The CDR3 runs to 14 residues. The V end was cut by 2 bases, the J end by 6 bases, with 14 bases between. Per germline, CDR1 SGDLS and CDR2 YYNGEE. CDR3 in amino acids: CASSVSFGDAEAFF. The DNA of the CDR3 is TGTGCCAGCAGCGTCTCCTTTGGGGACGCTGAAGCTTTCTTT.

To note about this clonotype: The junction does not match germline at one end; this may be a read error. The gene calls are TRBV11-2 and TRBJ1-2; no clear D. This CDR3 contains 11 residues. Per germline, CDR1 SGHAT and CDR2 FQNNGV. The CDR3: CAGSYTYGYTF. CDR3 nucleotide sequence: TGTGCCGGCAGCTACACCTATGGCTACACCTTC.

This clonotype has only a few counts. The V and J genes are TRBV5-1 and TRBJ2-1, with D perhaps matching TRBD2 (8 bases). V lost 0 bases and J lost 4, with 26 bases in between. From germline, CDR1 is SGHRS and CDR2 YFSETQ. The CDR3 runs 20 residues. The CDR3 bases are TGCGCCAGCAGCTTGGAGGGGGCCCAATCCTTAGCGGGGCCATACAATGAGCAGTTCTTC. Residues: CASSLEGAQSLAGPYNEQFF. Full variable domain (rest looked up from reference TRBV5-1 and TRBJ2-1): KAGVTQTPRYLIKTRGQQVTLSCSPISGHRSVSWYQQTPGQGLQFLFEYFSETQRNKGNFPGRFSGRQFSNSRSEMNVSTLELGDSALYLCASSLEGAQSLAGPYNEQFFGPGTRLTVL.

On this clonotype: Being one base from a much bigger clone, this may be a read error. The chain uses TRBV27 and TRBJ1-5, with 7 nucleotides matching TRBD1. CDR1 and CDR2 (germline): MNHEY, SMNVEV (reference sequence). J was trimmed by 6 bases and V by 8 bases; bases with no gene match: 7. CDR3 length: 13 residues. The CDR3 coding sequence is TGTGCCAGCTCTGGACAGGCCACTCAGCCCCAGCATTTT. Its protein product is CASSGQATQPQHF.

This clonotype turned up a few times. This chain links TRBV2 with TRBJ2-7, with TRBD2 matching over 11 bases. In germline, CDR1 is SNHLY, CDR2 FYNNEI. The CDR3 contains 15 residues. V shed 6 bases, J shed 4 bases, and the junction held 8 bases outside the gene matches. CDR3 in amino acids: CASRETSGVAYEQYF. Written as DNA, the CDR3 is TGTGCCAGCAGGGAGACTAGCGGGGTCGCATACGAGCAGTACTTC.

This sequence joins TRBV24-1 and TRBJ2-3; unclear D gene. The germline CDR1 and CDR2 sequences are KGHDR and SFDVKD. V was trimmed by 4 bases and J by 15 bases, leaving 16 bases between them. The CDR3 loop spans 12 amino acids. CDR3 sequence: CATSDFTNTQYF. CDR3 DNA sequence: TGTGCCACCAGTGACTTTACAAATACACAATATTTT.

This clonotype was detected a few times. This chain links TRBV7-9 with TRBJ2-3; D is ambiguous. This CDR3 comprises 14 residues. V was shortened by 4 bases and J by 2 bases, with 10 bases between the two germline ends. Germline V gene lookup returns CDR1 SEHNR and CDR2 FQNEAQ (reference sequence). The CDR3 DNA sequence: TGTGCCAGCAGCTACTCCCACAACACAGATACGCAGTATTTT. It specifies CASSYSHNTDTQYF.

The CDR3 loop reads CASSLLAGVVHEQYF. The CDR3 DNA reads as TGTGCCAGCAGCTTATTAGCGGGAGTTGTCCACGAGCAGTACTTC. The rearrangement links TRBV7-2 to TRBJ2-7, with 9 bases that match TRBD2. This CDR3 spans 15 amino acids. CDR1 is SGHTA and CDR2 is FQGNSA in the germline V gene. Trimming took 2 bases from V and 5 from J; bases not matched to a gene: 7. Drawing the rest from reference TRBV7-2 and TRBJ2-7, the complete variable domain is GAGVSQSPSNKVTEKGKDVELRCDPISGHTALYWYRQSLGQGLEFLIYFQGNSAPDKSGLPSDRFSAERTGGSVSTLTIQRTQQEDSAVYLCASSLLAGVVHEQYFGPGTRLTVT.

About this clonotype: This may stem from a read error, because a much larger clone lies one nucleotide away. V gene TRBV5-6 combines with J gene TRBJ2-3; TRBD2 agrees at 7 bases. The CDR3 contains 15 residues. CDR1 is SGHDT and CDR2 is YYEEEE in the germline V gene. The DNA for the CDR3 is TGTGTCAGCAGCCTGGCGCTAGCGGAGATTAATACGCAGTATTTT. This gives the protein CVSSLALAEINTQYF.

About this clonotype itself: This may come from a read error, since a much larger clone is one base off. The chain carries TRBV6-4 and TRBJ1-2; no definite D call. Germline lookup yields CDR1 MRHNA and CDR2 SNTAGT. The CDR3 contains 15 residues. CDR3 region: CASSDSSVPNYGCTF. The CDR3 coding sequence is TGTGCCAGCAGTGACTCTAGTGTTCCTAACTATGGCTGCACCTTC.

This sequence joins TRBV7-9 and TRBJ2-5, with 7 bases matching TRBD1. The CDR3 loop spans 16 amino acids. CDR1 and CDR2 (germline): SEHNR, FQNEAQ (reference sequence). V trimming: 5 bases; J trimming: 1 base; junction bases outside the gene matches: 10. The CDR3 region has the DNA TGTGCCAGCAGCGTTTCCCCGGACAGGACCCAAGAGACCCAGTACTTC. This codes for CASSVSPDRTQETQYF.

The chain carries TRBV11-2 and TRBJ1-1, with D unresolved. Germline assignment: CDR1 SGHAT and CDR2 FQNNGV. V lost 1 base and J 1 base, leaving 10 bases between the germline ends. The CDR3 runs to 15 residues. As DNA, the CDR3 is TGTGCCAGCAGCTTAGCGGGTTATAAGAACACTGAAGCTTTCTTT. It codes for CASSLAGYKNTEAFF. The full variable domain, its missing parts supplied by reference TRBV11-2 and TRBJ1-1, is EAGVAQSPRYKIIEKRQSVAFWCNPISGHATLYWYQQILGQGPKLLIQFQNNGVVDDSQLPKDRFSAERLKGVDSTLKIQPAKLEDSAVYLCASSLAGYKNTEAFFGQGTRLTVV.

To note about this clonotype: This could be a read error, since a much larger clone is one nucleotide away. The chain uses TRBV12-3 or TRBV12-4 and TRBJ2-2, with D possibly called TRBD1 or TRBD2 (5 bases each). There are 15 residues in the CDR3. The CDR3 sequence: CASSFPRDGTGELLF. The CDR3 coding sequence is TGTGCCAGCAGTTTTCCCAGGGATGGGACCGGGGAGCTGCTTTTT.

This clonotype was picked up a small number of times. The chain combines TRBV2 with TRBJ1-4, with TRBD1 matching 7 bases. CDR1 and CDR2 (germline): SNHLY, FYNNEI. The CDR3 sequence is 15 residues long. The ends lost 10 bases at V and 7 bases at J; junction bases unmatched: 15. The CDR3 spells CAIQEDRSDIEKLFF. The CDR3 DNA reads as TGTGCCATACAAGAGGACAGGAGTGACATTGAAAAACTGTTTTTT.

In this sample, this clonotype turned up many times. The V gene is TRBV6-5, the J gene TRBJ1-1; unclear D gene. Per germline, CDR1 MNHEY and CDR2 SVGAGI. The CDR3 covers 15 residues. Trimming cost V 0 bases and J 2 bases, with 10 bases left between them. CDR3 nucleotides: TGTGCCAGCAGTTACTCAGGAGAGTACAACACTGAAGCTTTCTTT. Encoded protein: CASSYSGEYNTEAFF.

This clonotype was seen ten or more times. This chain connects TRBV7-6 to TRBJ2-2, with no clear D. Germline lookup yields CDR1 SGHVS and CDR2 FNYEAQ. CDR3 length: 10 amino acids. V was shortened by 10 bases and J by 6 bases, with 6 bases between the two germline ends. CDR3 nucleotides: TGTGCCACTGGCTCCGGGGAGCTGTTTTTT. As protein: CATGSGELFF.